The following is a T cell receptor (beta chain) sequence with its context. The sample belongs to a study of OX40 agonist ivuxolimab in advanced cancers. The assay was immunoSEQ multiplex PCR, and TCRdb's table has in-frame clones only and misses some. The sample lists under 100,000 clones; less than 85% were seen once. The CDR3 runs 12 residues. Trimming stripped 2 bases from V and 7 bases from J, with 8 bases between. Germline V gene sequence: CDR1 MDHEN, CDR2 SYDVKM. This specimen was CD4+ or CD8+ T cells sorted from blood, taken in a trial of the OX40 agonist ivuxolimab. This clonotype originated in an adult with an advanced solid tumor such as melanoma, head and neck, liver or kidney cancer. The J gene is TRBJ1-2, the V gene TRBV28; D not resolved. The CDR3 bases are TGTGCCAGCAGTTTAGGGGTTGGTGGCTACACCTTC. This sequence encodes CASSLGVGGYTF.